This TCR beta chain emerged from a study of CD8+CD57+ T cells in acquired aplastic anemia. At the level of the study: Read counts for CD4+ cells (from healthy donors) averaged about 11 million.

In this sample, this clonotype turned up many times. The junction and the germline gene differ at one end; a read error may be behind it. The V gene's germline CDR1 is SSHAT and CDR2 FNYEAQ (reference sequence). The CDR3 is 13 amino acids. Profiling of TCR beta VDJ combinations and CDR3 sequences used genomic DNA as template. One entry per CDR3 protein results from TCRdb running MiXCR on the reads. The sample holds around 150,000 distinct CDR3 sequences, about 48% seen once. This TCR came from a human donor in good health. The source material was sorted CD4+, CD8+, or CD8+CD57+ T cells (not recorded which) from PBMCs. V gene TRBV7-7 combines with J gene TRBJ2-1; tentatively, D is TRBD1 or TRBD2 (5 bases each). CDR3 sequence: CASSLGGQWEQFF. The CDR3 DNA reads TGTGCTAGCAGCTTAGGAGGACAATGGGAGCAGTTCTTC.